These 19 T cell receptor beta chains were all obtained from the same sample, sequenced in a study of blood T cell repertoires in COVID-19 (TCRdb year 2020). Libraries were prepared through the immunoSEQ multiplex PCR assay. Drawn from immuneACCESS, this table holds only the in-frame rearrangements with V and J called that TCRdb kept. Clones are partly lost; checked studies trace under half to an unresolved V gene and leave the rest unexplained. The table for this sample lists 200,000 or so clones; roughly four fifths of them were counted only once. The ten top clones hold approximately 7.2% of the sample. Sample: peripheral blood. The origin of the receptors is a human donor with acute or convalescent COVID-19. The donor label of this sample is uncertain.

Worth noting for this clone: Other DNA sequences within the sample encode an identical CDR3. V and J are TRBV5-4 and TRBJ2-5; a possible D gene is TRBD1 (6 bases). Trimming removed 4 bases at V and 5 bases at J, with 12 bases between. The CDR3 totals 13 residues. The germline V gene encodes CDR1 SGHNT and CDR2 YYREEE (reference sequence). The CDR3 here is CASSLRGAETQYF. CDR3 nucleotides: TGTGCCAGCAGCCTCAGGGGAGCGGAGACCCAGTACTTC. The whole variable domain, filled in from reference TRBV5-4 and TRBJ2-5, reads ETGVTQSPTHLIKTRGQQVTLRCSSQSGHNTVSWYQQALGQGPQFIFQYYREEENGRGNFPPRFSGLQFPNYSSELNVNALELDDSALYLCASSLRGAETQYFGPGTRLLVL.

This chain uses TRBV19 with TRBJ2-3; D unclear. The germline V gene has CDR1 LNHDA and CDR2 SQIVND (reference sequence). This CDR3 region has 15 residues. The germline V and J ends were trimmed by 1 base and 3 bases, with 11 bases remaining between them. CDR3 in amino acids: CASSIVPGRTDTQYF. In nucleotides, the CDR3 is TGTGCCAGTAGTATAGTGCCGGGTCGGACAGATACGCAGTATTTT.

The chain couples TRBV5-1 to TRBJ2-7; TRBD2 matches 12 bases. The germline V gene has CDR1 SGHRS and CDR2 YFSETQ. The V segment lost 3 bases and the J segment 4 bases; nucleotides outside the gene matches: 5. This CDR3 has 15 amino acids. CDR3 in DNA: TGCGCCAGCAGCTATCCGGGACTAGCGGGTTACGAGCAGTACTTC. As protein: CASSYPGLAGYEQYF.

V and J are TRBV20-1 and TRBJ1-6, with D perhaps TRBD1 (6 bases). The CDR3 sequence is 14 residues long. V was shortened by 3 bases and J by 7 bases, with 13 bases between the two germline ends. From germline, CDR1 is DFQATT and CDR2 SNEGSKA (reference sequence). CDR3 nucleotides: TGCAGTGCTAGTAGACAGGAACACAATTCACCCCTCCACTTT. It translates to CSASRQEHNSPLHF.

The V and J genes are TRBV12-3 or TRBV12-4 and TRBJ2-7; tentative D call: TRBD1 (6 bases). V dropped 2 bases and J dropped 3 bases, with 8 bases sitting between them. The CDR3 totals 13 residues. As DNA, the CDR3 is TGTGCCAGCAGTTTAACAGGGATCTACGAGCAGTACTTC. Its translation is CASSLTGIYEQYF.

This clone came up a few times. The V and J genes are TRBV4-1 and TRBJ1-5, with a weak D call TRBD1 (5 bases). The length of the CDR3 is 15 residues. V lost 0 bases, J lost 6 bases, and 12 bases lay in between. Per the germline V gene, CDR1 is MGHRA and CDR2 is YSYEKL. The CDR3: CASSQDLAGIQPQHF. In DNA, the CDR3 is TGCGCCAGCAGCCAAGATCTTGCAGGGATTCAGCCCCAGCATTTT.

This clone was detected only a few times. This chain connects TRBV5-6 to TRBJ2-1; D is uncertain. Trimming removed 3 bases at V and 12 bases at J, with 16 bases between. This CDR3 has 13 residues. Per germline, CDR1 SGHDT and CDR2 YYEEEE. This CDR3 reads CASSSALASWQFF. CDR3 bases: TGTGCCAGCAGCTCCGCCTTGGCTAGTTGGCAGTTCTTC.

V is TRBV4-1 and J is TRBJ2-1; possible D gene TRBD1, 5 bases. The CDR3 spans 17 residues. V dropped 1 base and J dropped 2 bases, with 15 bases sitting between them. Germline assignment: CDR1 MGHRA and CDR2 YSYEKL. The CDR3 loop reads CASSQVKGQGTYNEQFF. The CDR3 DNA reads as TGCGCCAGCAGCCAAGTGAAGGGGCAGGGTACCTACAATGAGCAGTTCTTC.

The chain has TRBV7-9 and TRBJ1-1; no clear D gene. Germline V gene sequence: CDR1 SEHNR, CDR2 FQNEAQ (reference sequence). The V end was cut by 5 bases, the J end by 5 bases, with 12 bases between. The CDR3 runs to 13 residues. Written as DNA, the CDR3 is TGTGCCAGCAGCATCCGAGCCCGAACTGAAGCTTTCTTT. Protein: CASSIRARTEAFF.

This chain joins TRBV19 and TRBJ2-1; 10 bases fit TRBD2. The V gene end was trimmed by 8 bases and the J gene end by 8 bases; junction bases not matched to a gene: 9. The CDR3 is 14 residues long. Germline-derived CDR1 and CDR2 are LNHDA and SQIVND (reference sequence). The CDR3 nucleotides are TGTGCCAGTCAGTTCCAGCGGGAGGGCGATGAGCAGTTCTTC. It encodes CASQFQREGDEQFF.

This clone came up a few times. The chain is built from TRBV5-4 and TRBJ1-2; D perhaps matches TRBD1 (5 bases). CDR3 length: 14 amino acids. Trimming cost V 4 bases and J 8 bases, with 18 bases left between them. Germline CDR1 reads SGHNT; CDR2 reads YYREEE (reference sequence). The CDR3 DNA reads as TGTGCCAGCAGCCCGGGAGGAGTGGGGGGAGGCTACACCTTC. Encoded protein: CASSPGGVGGGYTF.

The CDR3: CASSTQRGSYEQYF. CDR3 in DNA: TGTGCCAGTAGTACGCAGCGGGGTTCCTACGAGCAGTACTTC. This chain uses TRBV19 with TRBJ2-7; 7 positions agree with TRBD2. The V gene's germline CDR1 is LNHDA and CDR2 SQIVND (reference sequence). With 4 bases clipped from V and 1 base from J, the junction kept 4 bases outside the gene matches. This CDR3 has 14 amino acids.

The V and J genes are TRBV3-1 (or the pseudogene TRBV3-2) and TRBJ1-2; tentative D call: TRBD1 (5 bases). Between the trimmed V and J ends, which lost 0 bases and 5 bases, there was a span of 16 bases. From germline, CDR1 is LGHDT and CDR2 YNNKEL (reference sequence). This CDR3 spans 16 amino acids. The CDR3 loop reads CASSQEGGGVPYGYTF. The CDR3 DNA reads as TGTGCCAGCAGCCAAGAGGGGGGAGGGGTACCTTATGGCTACACCTTC.

This clone has a handful of counts. Other DNA variants within this sample encode the same CDR3. V is TRBV5-1 and J is TRBJ1-3, with D possibly being TRBD1 (5 bases). Per the germline V gene, CDR1 is SGHRS and CDR2 is YFSETQ. This CDR3 is built from 15 residues. Trimming removed 3 bases from V and 0 bases from J, with 10 bases in between. CDR3 sequence: CASSSTGDSGNTIYF. The CDR3 DNA reads as TGCGCCAGCAGCTCAACAGGTGACTCTGGAAACACCATATATTTT.

This clone was seen a few times. This rearrangement joins TRBV7-8 to TRBJ1-4; TRBD1 might be the D (5 bases). Germline V gives CDR1 SGHVS, CDR2 FQNEAQ. Trimming took off 0 bases at V and 10 bases at J, with 15 bases between the two ends. CDR3 size: 15 residues. CDR3 nucleotide sequence: TGTGCCAGCAGCTTAGCAGGAGGGGTTACGGGAAAACTGTTTTTT. Its translation is CASSLAGGVTGKLFF.

CDR3 sequence: CASSSRLRHFYNEQFF. In DNA form, the CDR3 reads TGTGCCAGCAGCTCCCGATTGCGGCATTTTTACAATGAGCAGTTCTTC. The V call is TRBV21-1, the J call TRBJ2-1; the D call in the table, TRBD2, was not verified against the DNA. TRBV21-1 is a known pseudogene. The CDR3 totals 16 residues.

The V and J genes are TRBV3-1 (or the pseudogene TRBV3-2) and TRBJ2-1; 9 nucleotides align to TRBD1. The CDR3 is 13 amino acids. The J segment lost 7 bases and the V segment lost 8 bases, leaving 6 bases of the junction unmatched. Germline CDR1 reads LGHDT; CDR2 reads YNNKEL (reference sequence). In nucleotides, the CDR3 is TGTGCCAGCGTGGGACAGGGTATAAATGAGCAGTTCTTC. Amino acids: CASVGQGINEQFF.

The chain has TRBV5-6 and TRBJ1-1, with a possible D match to TRBD1 (6 bases). V dropped 4 bases and J dropped 0 bases, with 19 bases sitting between them. The germline V gene has CDR1 SGHDT and CDR2 YYEEEE. This CDR3 is 17 amino acids long. CDR3 residues: CASSPGSTGILNTEAFF. The CDR3 DNA reads TGTGCCAGCAGCCCCGGATCGACAGGCATCCTGAACACTGAAGCTTTCTTT. Complete variable domain (other parts from reference TRBV5-6 and TRBJ1-1): DAGVTQSPTHLIKTRGQQVTLRCSPKSGHDTVSWYQQALGQGPQFIFQYYEEEERQRGNFPDRFSGHQFPNYSSELNVNALLLGDSALYLCASSPGSTGILNTEAFFGQGTRLTVV.

The gene calls are TRBV3-1 (or the pseudogene TRBV3-2) and TRBJ2-3; TRBD2 matches at 7 bases. CDR1 LGHDT and CDR2 YNNKEL come from the germline V gene (reference sequence). Trimming removed 0 bases from V and 9 bases from J; junction bases left unmatched: 3. There are 13 residues in the CDR3. CDR3 bases: TGTGCCAGCAGCCAAGATGGCGGGGGAACGCAGTATTTT. The encoded protein is CASSQDGGGTQYF.